Listed below are T cell receptor beta chains from one sample, sequenced in a study of T cell changes during pregnancy in multiple sclerosis. Here immunoSEQ multiplex PCR was the method, and the copy in TCRdb shows in-frame clones only, minus some. This table has about 99,000 clones, about 90% appearing once. The sequencing used peripheral blood, collected after pregnancy. These receptors all come from a female donor with multiple sclerosis, enrolled in a pregnancy study. CDR3s include the opening cysteine and the closing phenylalanine or tryptophan. A D gene is named only where the DNA matches it firmly. For some rows the clone size is stated as once, few or many, or as a class when expanded; others skip it.

d_gene	abundance	j_gene	v_gene	CDR3nt	CDR3aa
NA	NA	TRBJ2-3	TRBV10-3	TGTGCCATCGGGACTTCCACAGATACGCAGTATTTT	CAIGTSTDTQYF
NA	NA	TRBJ1-6	TRBV23-1	TGCGCCAGCAGTCAAAAAGGGGGAAATAATTCACCCCTCCACTTT	CASSQKGGNNSPLHF
NA	NA	TRBJ1-1	TRBV9	TGTGCCAGCAGTACCGGGACAGAAGCTTTCTTT	CASSTGTEAFF
TRBD2	NA	TRBJ2-2	TRBV4-2	TGTGCCAGCAGCCAAGATGAGGGGTGGGGCGGGGGGGCCCCCGGGGAGCTGTTTTTT	CASSQDEGWGGGAPGELFF
TRBD2	NA	TRBJ2-7	TRBV6-5	TGTGCCAGCAGTCGCGGGGGGTACTACGAGCAGTACTTC	CASSRGGYYEQYF
TRBD2	NA	TRBJ2-5	TRBV27	TGTGCCAGCCGGGAGGGAGAGACCCAGTACTTC	CASREGETQYF
NA	NA	TRBJ1-5	TRBV7-9	TGTGCCAGCAGCCAGGGGAACAATCAGCCCCAGCATTTT	CASSQGNNQPQHF
NA	once	TRBJ2-3	TRBV9	TGTGCCAGCAGCGCGATGACAGGCCAACTGACAGATACGCAGTATTTT	CASSAMTGQLTDTQYF
NA	NA	TRBJ2-7	TRBV7-2	TGTGCCAGCGGAGCTCCGGGAAACCGCTACGAGCAGTACTTC	CASGAPGNRYEQYF
NA	NA	TRBJ1-4	TRBV7-8	TGTGCCAGCAGCCTCGGACAGACCGAAAAACTGTTTTTT	CASSLGQTEKLFF
NA	NA	TRBJ1-1	TRBV11-3	TGTGCCAGCAGCTTGGTGCGATCCGGTGAAGCTTTCTTT	CASSLVRSGEAFF
NA	NA	TRBJ2-3	TRBV28	TGTGCCAGCAGGCGTTGGGGGGAGACAGATACGCAGTATTTT	CASRRWGETDTQYF
NA	NA	TRBJ2-3	TRBV5-1	TGCGCCAGCAGCTTCAAGGGGAGCGGGGATACGCAGTATTTT	CASSFKGSGDTQYF
TRBD2	NA	TRBJ2-2	TRBV5-4	TGTGCCAGCAGCCGCGCGGGACTAGCGGGGGGTTTTCAGGAGCTGTTTTTT	CASSRAGLAGGFQELFF
TRBD1	NA	TRBJ1-2	TRBV5-1	TGCGCCAGCAGCTCGGGACAGTCCTATGGCTACACCTTC	CASSSGQSYGYTF
NA	NA	TRBJ1-5	TRBV13	TGTGCCAGCAGCTTTAGGGGGAGCAATCAGCCCCAGCATTTT	CASSFRGSNQPQHF
NA	NA	TRBJ1-4	TRBV30	TGTGCCTGGAGTCGCATAGGGGCAACTAATGAAAAACTGTTTTTT	CAWSRIGATNEKLFF
TRBD2	NA	TRBJ2-2	TRBV28	TGTGCCATCCGCGGGAGTCTAGACACCGGGGAGCTGTTTTTT	CAIRGSLDTGELFF
NA	once	TRBJ1-6	TRBV6-5	TGTGCCAGCAGTTACAGGCCAAAGGCGGGAAATTCACCCCTCCACTTT	CASSYRPKAGNSPLHF
NA	NA	TRBJ1-2	TRBV28	TGTGCCAGCAGTTCACAAGGGGGGGACCTCTATGGCTACACCTTC	CASSSQGGDLYGYTF
NA	NA	TRBJ1-1	TRBV4-3	TGCGCCAGCAGCCAAGTATGGGCAGGGAACACTGAAGCTTTCTTT	CASSQVWAGNTEAFF
NA	NA	TRBJ1-2	TRBV19	TGTGCCAGTAGTATCGGGCAGGGTGGCTACACCTTC	CASSIGQGGYTF
NA	NA	TRBJ2-7	TRBV6-4	TGTGCCAGCAGTGGCCCTCTAGCGAGAATAGCCAGAGACTACGAGCAGTACTTC	CASSGPLARIARDYEQYF
NA	NA	TRBJ2-7	TRBV5-1	TGCGCCAGCAGCTTCGGGAAAGAGCAGTACTTC	CASSFGKEQYF
TRBD1	NA	TRBJ1-1	TRBV5-1	TGCGCCAGCAGCACGGGACAGGGAGCGAACACTGAAGCTTTCTTT	CASSTGQGANTEAFF
TRBD1	NA	TRBJ1-1	TRBV4-3	TGCGCCAGCAGCCAAGATCAGGGGGCCAACACTGAAGCTTTCTTT	CASSQDQGANTEAFF
TRBD1	NA	TRBJ2-2	TRBV4-3	TGCGCCAGCAGCCAAGTCCCTCCGGGACAGGGACGCACCGGGGAGCTGTTTTTT	CASSQVPPGQGRTGELFF
NA	NA	TRBJ1-2	TRBV19	TGTGCCAGTACCCTGAGGGAGCACTATGGCTACACCTTC	CASTLREHYGYTF
NA	NA	TRBJ1-2	TRBV7-9	TGTGCCAGCAGCTCCGGACTGGACAGAACTAACTATGGCTACACCTTC	CASSSGLDRTNYGYTF
NA	NA	TRBJ2-1	TRBV7-3	TGTGCCAGCAGCTTCCAACCCTCGCCCGTGAGTGAGCAGTTCTTC	CASSFQPSPVSEQFF
NA	NA	TRBJ1-2	TRBV10-3	TGTGCCATCAGAGCCTCGGGTCTGATCGGCTACACCTTC	CAIRASGLIGYTF
TRBD2	NA	TRBJ2-7	TRBV5-1	TGCGCCAGCAGTTCGCATTGGGCGGGAGGCCCATACGAGCAGTACTTC	CASSSHWAGGPYEQYF
TRBD1	NA	TRBJ1-5	TRBV5-1	TGCGCCAGCAGCTTGGCGGGACAGAACAATCAGCCCCAGCATTTT	CASSLAGQNNQPQHF
NA	NA	TRBJ2-1	TRBV18	TGTGCCAGCTCACCGAATGGCGGAATGTCCTACAATGAGCAGTTCTTC	CASSPNGGMSYNEQFF
NA	NA	TRBJ1-2	TRBV2	TGTGCCAGCAACAGTCAGGGGAACTATGGCTACACCTTC	CASNSQGNYGYTF
NA	NA	TRBJ1-5	TRBV7-8	TGTGCCAGCAGTTCGCAAAGCGGTGGGGGGACCCAGCATTTT	CASSSQSGGGTQHF
NA	NA	TRBJ2-3	TRBV5-5	TGTGCCAGCAGCTTGTACCCTAGAACCACAGATACGCAGTATTTT	CASSLYPRTTDTQYF
NA	NA	TRBJ2-7	TRBV5-1	TGCGCCAGCAGCTGGAGGGGCGGAACCTACGAGCAGTACTTC	CASSWRGGTYEQYF
TRBD1	NA	TRBJ2-1	TRBV15	TGTGCCACCAGCAGAGATCCCAACATTCCGGGACAGTACTACAATGAGCAGTTCTTC	CATSRDPNIPGQYYNEQFF
NA	NA	TRBJ1-4	TRBV6-6	TGTGCCAGCAAGCCCGAGGGATCTGGGGAAAAACTGTTTTTT	CASKPEGSGEKLFF
NA	NA	TRBJ2-1	TRBV6-1	TGTGCCAGCAGTGAAGCCCCAGGGGTGGTAGGGAATGAGCAGTTCTTC	CASSEAPGVVGNEQFF
NA	NA	TRBJ2-7	TRBV9	TGTGCCAGCAGCGCAGATCAGGGGTCCCACATCGAGCAGTACTTC	CASSADQGSHIEQYF
NA	NA	TRBJ1-1	TRBV10-3	TGTGCCATCAGCAGGACAGACGGAACTGAAGCTTTCTTT	CAISRTDGTEAFF
TRBD2	NA	TRBJ2-5	TRBV4-1	TGCGCCAGCAGCCCCCCTAGCGGGGGGATCCAAGAGACCCAGTACTTC	CASSPPSGGIQETQYF
NA	NA	TRBJ2-7	TRBV6-1	TGTGCCAGCACCTTCAGGGTCCCGCCCTACGAGCAGTACTTC	CASTFRVPPYEQYF
NA	NA	TRBJ1-1	TRBV6-1	TGTGCCAGTGAAGTACAGGTGAACACTGAAGCTTTCTTT	CASEVQVNTEAFF
NA	NA	TRBJ2-7	TRBV9	TGTGCCAGCAGCGTAGAAGGAGCAGGGACCTACGAGCAGTACTTC	CASSVEGAGTYEQYF
NA	NA	TRBJ2-5	TRBV10-1	TGCGCCAGCTTACAAAAAGAGACCCAGTACTTC	CASLQKETQYF
NA	NA	TRBJ2-7	TRBV15	TGTGCCACCAGCAGAGATTTTGGACTTTACGAGCAGTACTTC	CATSRDFGLYEQYF
TRBD1	once	TRBJ1-1	TRBV12-5	TGTGCTAGTGGTCGTGACAGGGGCACTGAAGCTTTCTTT	CASGRDRGTEAFF
TRBD2	NA	TRBJ2-1	TRBV7-9	TGTGCCAGCAGACCAGCCCTTACTAGCGGGAGAAGGAATGAGCAGTTCTTC	CASRPALTSGRRNEQFF
TRBD1	NA	TRBJ1-4	TRBV7-6	TGTGCCACTTCAATATCACAGGGGCAGGGTGAAAAACTGTTTTTT	CATSISQGQGEKLFF
NA	NA	TRBJ1-1	TRBV5-1	TGCGCCAGCAGCTTGGGAGGGGGCACTGAAGCTTTCTTT	CASSLGGGTEAFF
TRBD1	NA	TRBJ1-5	TRBV5-8	TGTGCCAGCAGCTTGGGACAGGGGGCACAGCCCCAGCATTTT	CASSLGQGAQPQHF
TRBD1	NA	TRBJ1-1	TRBV7-3	TGTGCCAGCAGCTACGACAGGGGTACTGAAGCTTTCTTT	CASSYDRGTEAFF
TRBD2	NA	TRBJ2-3	TRBV5-1	TGCGCCAGCAGCTTGGCGGCGGGGGGTCCTGATACGCAGTATTTT	CASSLAAGGPDTQYF
NA	NA	TRBJ2-6	TRBV7-2	TGTGCCAGCAGCGTACAAAGCTCTGGGGCCAACGTCCTGACTTTC	CASSVQSSGANVLTF
TRBD1	many	TRBJ1-2	TRBV27	TGTGCCACAGCCGGAGGGGACAGCTATGGCTACACCTTC	CATAGGDSYGYTF
TRBD1	NA	TRBJ1-1	TRBV7-6	TGTGCCAGCAGCTTAATGGGACAGGGACACACTGAAGCTTTCTTT	CASSLMGQGHTEAFF
TRBD2	NA	TRBJ2-1	TRBV6-6	TGTGCCAGCAGTTACAGCGGGGGTGCTGATGAGCAGTTCTTC	CASSYSGGADEQFF